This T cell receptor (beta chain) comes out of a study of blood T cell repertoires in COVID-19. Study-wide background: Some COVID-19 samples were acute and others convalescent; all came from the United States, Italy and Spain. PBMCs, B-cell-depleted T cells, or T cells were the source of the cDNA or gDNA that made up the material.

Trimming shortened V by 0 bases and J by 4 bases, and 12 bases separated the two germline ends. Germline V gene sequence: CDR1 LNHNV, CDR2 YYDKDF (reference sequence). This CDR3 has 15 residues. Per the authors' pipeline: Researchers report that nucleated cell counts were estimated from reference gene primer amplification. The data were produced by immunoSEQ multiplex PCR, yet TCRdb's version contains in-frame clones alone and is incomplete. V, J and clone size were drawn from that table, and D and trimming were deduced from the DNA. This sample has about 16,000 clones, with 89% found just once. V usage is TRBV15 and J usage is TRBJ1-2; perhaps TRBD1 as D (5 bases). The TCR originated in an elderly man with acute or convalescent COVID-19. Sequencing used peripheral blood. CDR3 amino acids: CATSRDDRGSYGYTF. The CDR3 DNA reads TGTGCCACCAGCAGAGATGACAGAGGAAGCTATGGCTACACCTTC.